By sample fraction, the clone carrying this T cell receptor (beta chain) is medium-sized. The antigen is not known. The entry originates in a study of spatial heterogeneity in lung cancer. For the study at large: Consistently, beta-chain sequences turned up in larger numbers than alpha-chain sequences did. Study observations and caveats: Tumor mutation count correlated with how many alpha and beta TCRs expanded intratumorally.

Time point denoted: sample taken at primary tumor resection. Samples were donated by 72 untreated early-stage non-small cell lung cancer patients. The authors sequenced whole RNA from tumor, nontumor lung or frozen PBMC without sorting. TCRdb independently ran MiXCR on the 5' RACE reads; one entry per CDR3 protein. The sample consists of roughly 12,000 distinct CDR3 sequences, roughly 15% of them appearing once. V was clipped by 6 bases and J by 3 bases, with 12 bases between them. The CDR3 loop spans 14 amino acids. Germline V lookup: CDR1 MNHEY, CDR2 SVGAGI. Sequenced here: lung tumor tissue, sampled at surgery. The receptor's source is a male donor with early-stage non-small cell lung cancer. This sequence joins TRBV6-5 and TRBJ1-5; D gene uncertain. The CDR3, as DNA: TGTGCCAGCAGCCCGGACGGATTCAATCAGCCCCAGCATTTT. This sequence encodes CASSPDGFNQPQHF.